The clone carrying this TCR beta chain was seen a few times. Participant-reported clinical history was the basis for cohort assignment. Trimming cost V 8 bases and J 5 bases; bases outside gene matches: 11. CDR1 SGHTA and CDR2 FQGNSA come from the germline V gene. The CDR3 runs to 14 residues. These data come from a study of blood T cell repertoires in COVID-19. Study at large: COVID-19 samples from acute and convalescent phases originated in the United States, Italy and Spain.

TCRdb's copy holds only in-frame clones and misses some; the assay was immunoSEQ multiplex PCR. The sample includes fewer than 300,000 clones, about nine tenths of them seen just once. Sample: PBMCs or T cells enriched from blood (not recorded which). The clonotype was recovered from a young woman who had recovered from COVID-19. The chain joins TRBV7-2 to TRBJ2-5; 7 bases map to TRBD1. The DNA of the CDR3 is TGTGCCAGCCAGACCCGACAGGGTGGGGAGACCCAGTACTTC. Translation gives CASQTRQGGETQYF.